This is a list of T cell receptor beta chains from one sample in a study of shared clonotypes between healthy human individuals. Produced via immunoSEQ multiplex PCR; TCRdb's table is partial and in-frame only. The sample consists of roughly 2,000,000 clones, approximately 94% of them appearing once. The material sequenced was naive CD8+ T cells sorted from blood. Receptors were obtained from a man younger than 35 in good health. CDR3s include the opening cysteine and the closing phenylalanine or tryptophan. A D gene is named only where the DNA matches it firmly. Clone size appears in some rows only: once, few, many, or a class for an expanded clone.

v_gene	j_gene	abundance	d_gene	CDR3nt	CDR3aa
TRBV4-3	TRBJ2-3	.	.	TGCGCCAGCAGCCAAGCGGAGGATACGCAGTATTTT	CASSQAEDTQYF
TRBV29-1	TRBJ2-7	.	TRBD2	TGCAGCGTTGAAGGACTAGCGGGAGTGGGGGAGCAGTACTTC	CSVEGLAGVGEQYF
TRBV2	TRBJ1-5	few	.	TGTGCCAGCAGTGCCGGGAGGGAATATCAGCCCCAGCATTTT	CASSAGREYQPQHF
TRBV6-5	TRBJ2-1	.	.	TGTGCCAGCAGCCCCCTCGGACAGTCCTACAATGAGCAGTTCTTC	CASSPLGQSYNEQFF
TRBV9	TRBJ2-7	.	TRBD2	TGTGCCAGCAGCGTAGGCGGGACTAGCGGACAGGGGTCCTACGAGCAGTACTTC	CASSVGGTSGQGSYEQYF
TRBV5-6	TRBJ2-7	.	.	TGTGCCAGCAGACCCGGGTCGGGGTACCACGAGCAGTACTTC	CASRPGSGYHEQYF
TRBV4-3	TRBJ2-7	.	.	TGCGCCAGCAGCCAAGATTCGGCAGACTACGAGCAGTACTTC	CASSQDSADYEQYF
TRBV29-1	TRBJ2-1	.	.	TGCAGCGTGATCTTCGCTGGACTACACCTCAATGAGCAGTTCTTC	CSVIFAGLHLNEQFF
TRBV7-9	TRBJ2-5	.	.	TGTGCCAGCAGCCCAGACTCCGGTATGGGCCAAGAGACCCAGTACTTC	CASSPDSGMGQETQYF
TRBV5-4	TRBJ2-7	.	TRBD2	TGTGCCAGCAGCTTGACTAGCGGGTTCTCCTACGAGCAGTACTTC	CASSLTSGFSYEQYF
TRBV7-9	TRBJ2-5	.	TRBD2	TGTGCCAGCGCCCCGGGGGGGGAGCACCGATTTGATGAGACCCAGTACTTC	CASAPGGEHRFDETQYF
TRBV5-1	TRBJ2-5	.	.	TGCGCCAGCAGCGGGGCGGTCAACCTCCTAGGGGAGACCCAGTACTTC	CASSGAVNLLGETQYF
TRBV30	TRBJ1-1	.	.	TGTGCCTGGAGTGGAGGGACGTCGCTCCGCTCTGAAGCTTTCTTT	CAWSGGTSLRSEAFF
TRBV21-1	TRBJ1-1	.	.	TGTGCCAGCCCCCGGGGGGCGCAGGAAACTGAAGCTTTCTTT	CASPRGAQETEAFF
TRBV27	TRBJ1-2	.	.	TGTGCCAGCAGTTTATACGCCCAACGGGACTTCTATGGCTACACCTTC	CASSLYAQRDFYGYTF
TRBV7-6	TRBJ1-2	.	.	TGTGCCAGCAGCTTACCGCACCGCAGGGCGGGCTATGGCTACACCTTC	CASSLPHRRAGYGYTF
TRBV5-6	TRBJ1-3	.	.	TGTGCCAGCAGCTTGGACAGGGAAGCTCTTGGAAACACCATATATTTT	CASSLDREALGNTIYF
TRBV21-1	TRBJ1-5	.	.	TGTGCCAGCAATTCCGGACAGGGCCCATCGATGGGCAATCAGCCCCAGCATTTT	CASNSGQGPSMGNQPQHF
TRBV9	TRBJ1-1	.	.	TGTGCCAGCAGCGTAGGATCTCACACTGAAGCTTTCTTT	CASSVGSHTEAFF
TRBV28	TRBJ1-5	.	.	TGTGCCAGCAGTTCCCAGGGTACTCATAGCAATCAGCCCCAGCATTTT	CASSSQGTHSNQPQHF
TRBV6-5	TRBJ2-7	.	TRBD1	TGTGCCAGCACTGTCAGGGGGAATCCCTACGAGCAGTACTTC	CASTVRGNPYEQYF
TRBV21-1	TRBJ2-7	.	.	TGTGCCAGCAGCAAAAGGGACAGGGGGTGCTACGAGCAGTACTTC	CASSKRDRGCYEQYF
TRBV9	TRBJ1-1	.	.	TGTGCCAGCAGCCCGGGGGGGTTAAGGGACACTGAAGCTTTCTTT	CASSPGGLRDTEAFF
TRBV2	TRBJ2-7	.	.	TGTGCCATAACACCCAATCAAGGCGCCTCCTACGAGCAGTACTTC	CAITPNQGASYEQYF
TRBV9	TRBJ1-3	.	.	TGTGCCAGCATCGGAAGAAATGGGGGCGGCGGCTCTGGAAACACCATATATTTT	CASIGRNGGGGSGNTIYF
TRBV13	TRBJ2-2	.	.	TGTGCCAGCAGCTCGGCCACCGGGGAGCTGTTTTTT	CASSSATGELFF
TRBV6-1	TRBJ2-5	.	TRBD1	TGTGCCAGCAGACAGGGGTTCTGGGAGACCCAGTACTTC	CASRQGFWETQYF
TRBV30	TRBJ1-6	few	TRBD1	TGTGCCTGGACCCTCCCGGGACAGGACTATAATTCACCCCTCCACTTT	CAWTLPGQDYNSPLHF
TRBV19	TRBJ2-7	.	.	TGTGCCAGTAGCCCATTTCGGGGCTACGAGCAGTACTTC	CASSPFRGYEQYF
TRBV7-9	TRBJ1-1	.	.	TGTGCCAGCAGCTTAATTTTATGGACACCCAACACTGAAGCTTTCTTT	CASSLILWTPNTEAFF
TRBV11-2	TRBJ1-2	.	.	TGTGCCAGCAGCTTAGCGATCCCAGGGGCCACTAGCTATGGCTACACCTTC	CASSLAIPGATSYGYTF
TRBV29-1	TRBJ1-3	once	.	TGCAGCGTTGAAGATCCCAGGGATTACCGCTCTGGAAACACCATATATTTT	CSVEDPRDYRSGNTIYF
TRBV6-5	TRBJ2-1	.	TRBD2	TGTGCCAGCAGCCAGACTAGCGGTCACAATGAGCAGTTCTTC	CASSQTSGHNEQFF
TRBV2	TRBJ2-1	.	.	TGTGCCAGCCATCAAACAGGGACTTCTAATGAGCAGTTCTTC	CASHQTGTSNEQFF
TRBV29-1	TRBJ2-7	.	TRBD1	TGCAGCGTTGAATGGGAGGACAGGGGAGGCTCCTACGAGCAGTACTTC	CSVEWEDRGGSYEQYF
TRBV11-1	TRBJ2-3	once	TRBD1	TGTGCCAGCAGCTGGACAGGGGGCTCATCCATTTACACAGATACGCAGTATTTT	CASSWTGGSSIYTDTQYF
TRBV7-9	TRBJ1-2	.	.	TGTGCCAGCAGCCCTAATGGGGGCGATGGCTACACCTTC	CASSPNGGDGYTF
TRBV30	TRBJ2-3	.	TRBD2	TGTGCCTGGACCCAGGGAGGGTGGATAGATACGCAGTATTTT	CAWTQGGWIDTQYF
TRBV11-2	TRBJ2-7	.	.	TGTGCCAGCAGCGCCGGGAAAGGGTGGTACGAGCAGTACTTC	CASSAGKGWYEQYF
TRBV28	TRBJ2-5	once	.	TGTGCCAGCACCCCCCAAGGTTTGGGTCGGGAGACCCAGTACTTC	CASTPQGLGRETQYF
TRBV6-5	TRBJ2-2	.	.	TGTGCCAGCAGTTACTCGGCCGTCGCCGGGGAGCTGTTTTTT	CASSYSAVAGELFF
TRBV4-1	TRBJ2-5	.	TRBD2	TGCGCCAGCAGCCATTGGGCTAGCGGGTTCCAAGAGACCCAGTACTTC	CASSHWASGFQETQYF
TRBV5-6	TRBJ2-3	.	TRBD2	TGTGCCAGCAGCCAACCACTAGCGGCACTCACAGATACGCAGTATTTT	CASSQPLAALTDTQYF
TRBV2	TRBJ1-5	few	.	TGTGCCAGCACGTGGGGGGCTAATCAGCCCCAGCATTTT	CASTWGANQPQHF
TRBV28	TRBJ1-2	.	TRBD1	TGTGCCAGCAGTTTAGGGACAGGGTCATATGGCTACACCTTC	CASSLGTGSYGYTF
TRBV27	TRBJ2-2	.	TRBD2	TGTGCCAGCAGTTTAGTACTAGCGGGGACCGGGGAGCTGTTTTTT	CASSLVLAGTGELFF
TRBV6-1	TRBJ1-5	.	.	TGTGCCAGCAGCGCATCAGGGAGCAATCAGCCCCAGCATTTT	CASSASGSNQPQHF
TRBV4-3	TRBJ2-1	.	.	TGCGCCAGCAGCCAGACATACGGGTCGAGTGTTGGCAATGAGCAGTTCTTC	CASSQTYGSSVGNEQFF
TRBV27	TRBJ2-3	.	TRBD1	TGTGCCAGCAGGACCGGGACAGGTTCCACAGATACGCAGTATTTT	CASRTGTGSTDTQYF
TRBV11-2	TRBJ2-1	.	TRBD2	TGTGCCAGCAGCTGGACTAGCGGGCGATACAATGAGCAGTTCTTC	CASSWTSGRYNEQFF
TRBV10-3	TRBJ2-7	.	.	TGTGCCATCAGTGGGGAAACGGGGGCCTCTCCCTACGAGCAGTACTTC	CAISGETGASPYEQYF
TRBV6-4	TRBJ1-2	.	.	TGTGCCAGCATTACGCGTGAGCGGCTCCTATTCTATGGCTACACCTTC	CASITRERLLFYGYTF
TRBV6-1	TRBJ1-1	.	TRBD1	TGTGCCAGCAGAGGGACAGGGCGGAACACTGAAGCTTTCTTT	CASRGTGRNTEAFF
TRBV23-1	TRBJ1-5	.	.	TGCGCCAGCAGTCCTAATTACGGGGGCGATTATCAGCCCCAGCATTTT	CASSPNYGGDYQPQHF
TRBV7-9	TRBJ2-3	.	.	TGTGCCAGCAGCTTAGTCCTAGTGTCAACAGATACGCAGTATTTT	CASSLVLVSTDTQYF
TRBV27	TRBJ1-6	.	.	TGTGCCAGCAGTCCCTCGGGACACCCGAATTCACCCCTCCACTTT	CASSPSGHPNSPLHF
TRBV4-1	TRBJ2-7	.	.	TGCGCCAGCAGCCAAGAAGTCCAGAAGATCTACGAGCAGTACTTC	CASSQEVQKIYEQYF